This T cell receptor (beta chain) was identified during a study of blood T cell repertoires in COVID-19 (dated by TCRdb to about 2020). Turning to the overall study: Samples from collaborators originated in the United States, Italy and Spain and spanned both the acute and convalescent phases of COVID-19. The material from the prospective study consisted of cDNA or gDNA derived from T cells, B-cell-depleted T cells, or PBMCs. The dataset comprised deeply sampled blood TCRbeta repertoires from subjects exposed to, actively infected with, or recovered from COVID-19. The repertoires were released in a freely available public database intended as a resource for research on the immune response to SARS-CoV-2. The samples were drawn from the first 160 participants of the ongoing ImmuneRACE study and from over 950 subjects provided by 6 global collaborators. A de-identified subject ID, COVID-19 status, age in years and sex were almost always included in the sample metadata. Where available, HLA class I and class II types were obtained from metadata supplied by the sample provider rather than from assay-based typing. Paper-wide results and their limitations: The quantity of clinical and demographic metadata differed by source and by participant and was supplied without curation.

The immunoSEQ Assay, a bias-controlled multiplex PCR, was used to amplify TCRbeta CDR3 regions from genomic DNA. The paper's processing steps were these. The number of nucleated cells in each sample was estimated by amplification of reference gene primers within the assay. To quantify the absolute abundance of each unique TCRbeta CDR3 rearrangement, sequence reads were collapsed and filtered. For each sample, productive Simpson clonality was calculated as the square root of Simpson's diversity index over productive rearrangements. TCRdb re-hosts the immuneACCESS table, in-frame sequences only. Its copies lack some clones; in the studies checked, an unresolved V gene accounts for under half of them, and the cause for the rest is not known. Clonal size and the V and J genes are those of that table, whereas D and trimming came from the DNA. In all, the sample holds 160,000 or so clones, and 75% to 85% of those were seen once. The ten largest clones add up to approximately 9.7% of the sample.

Collaborating institutions collected whole blood in K2EDTA tubes following their own protocols. Collaborator samples were shipped for TCRbeta analysis as frozen whole blood, isolated PBMCs, or DNA extracted from either sample type. To note about this clone: Its antigen is currently not known. No base quality information exists; no much larger clone differs at one position.

From cysteine to phenylalanine, the CDR3 is 15 amino acids long. Only the CDR3 portion is preserved as DNA: 45 bases, with reading frame beginning at the first base. CDR1 is given as LGHDT and CDR2 as YNNKEL, both from the germline V gene (reference sequence). Germline trimming amounts to 2 bases on V and 6 bases on J, with 10 as the count of junction bases outside the gene matches. This receptor chain uses TRBV3-1 (or the pseudogene TRBV3-2) and TRBJ2-7; 7 bases in the middle match TRBD2. The receptor was derived from a woman aged 45-59 years with acute or convalescent COVID-19. The sequencing sample was made of peripheral blood. The sequence in DNA is TGTGCCAGCAGCCAAATTACTAGCGCCCACGGCGAGCAGTACTTC. Its product reads: CASSQITSAHGEQYF.